The 29 T cell receptor beta chains listed next were all sequenced from one sample in a study of blood T cell repertoires in COVID-19. The table came from immunoSEQ multiplex PCR; TCRdb's copy has only in-frame clones and leaves some out. Among 400,000 to 550,000 clones, roughly 87% were seen once, and the ten largest hold just under 2%. Source material: PBMCs or T cells enriched from blood (not recorded which). Source of these receptors: a woman aged 18-29 years with acute COVID-19.

The chain uses TRBV5-8 and TRBJ2-7; TRBD2 matches 11 bases. Per the germline V gene, CDR1 is SGHTS and CDR2 is YDEGEE. CDR3 size: 14 residues. The trim removed 4 bases at V and 4 bases at J, leaving 4 bases unmatched. This CDR3 is CASSLAGGQYEQYF. The CDR3 DNA follows: TGTGCCAGCAGCCTAGCGGGAGGACAGTACGAGCAGTACTTC.

The chain couples TRBV9 to TRBJ2-2, with 11 nucleotides matching TRBD1. CDR3 length: 16 amino acids. Trimming removed 0 bases from V and 3 bases from J; junction bases left unmatched: 1. CDR1 and CDR2 (germline): SGDLS, YYNGEE. The chain's CDR3 is CASSVGTGGDTGELFF. The CDR3 coding sequence is TGTGCCAGCAGCGTAGGGACAGGGGGCGACACCGGGGAGCTGTTTTTT. The variable domain in full, completed from reference TRBV9 and TRBJ2-2, reads DSGVTQTPKHLITATGQRVTLRCSPRSGDLSVYWYQQSLDQGLQFLIQYYNGEERAKGNILERFSAQQFPDLHSELNLSSLELGDSALYFCASSVGTGGDTGELFFGEGSRLTVL.

The table lists this clone with a count of one. The chain recombines TRBV27 with TRBJ2-7, with 7 bases identical to TRBD1. After removal of 3 bases from V and 0 bases from J, the junction contained 5 bases not matched to a gene. The CDR3 is 15 amino acids. Germline CDR1 and CDR2: MNHEY and SMNVEV (reference sequence). CDR3 loop: CASSLGQRSSYEQYF. CDR3 sequence (DNA): TGTGCCAGCAGTTTGGGACAGAGAAGCTCCTACGAGCAGTACTTC.

The V and J genes are TRBV2 and TRBJ2-5; unclear D gene. Germline V lookup: CDR1 SNHLY, CDR2 FYNNEI. The CDR3 has 14 amino acids. Trimming took 5 bases from V and 0 from J, leaving 10 bases between them. The CDR3: CASSPLTDQETQYF. The CDR3 DNA follows: TGTGCCAGCAGTCCACTAACGGACCAAGAGACCCAGTACTTC.

The chain couples TRBV29-1 to TRBJ2-7, with a weak D call TRBD1 (6 bases). The CDR3 covers 13 residues. Trimming stripped 2 bases from V and 4 bases from J, with 12 bases between. Germline V gene lookup returns CDR1 SQVTM and CDR2 ANQGSEA. The CDR3 region has the DNA TGCAGCGTTGAACCTGGGGGCAGATACGAGCAGTACTTC. Residues: CSVEPGGRYEQYF.

In this sample, this clone turned up once. This chain joins TRBV19 and TRBJ2-7; D perhaps matches TRBD2 (6 bases). The CDR3 length is 15 residues. Looked up from germline, CDR1 is LNHDA and CDR2 is SQIVND (reference sequence). V lost 7 bases, J lost 1 base, and 17 bases lay in between. CDR3 DNA: TGTGCCAGTACCACGAAACCGGAGGGATCCTACGAGCAGTACTTC. Translation gives CASTTKPEGSYEQYF. Full variable domain (missing parts from reference TRBV19 and TRBJ2-7): DGGITQSPKYLFRKEGQNVTLSCEQNLNHDAMYWYRQDPGQGLRLIYYSQIVNDFQKGDIAEGYSVSREKKESFPLTVTSAQKNPTAFYLCASTTKPEGSYEQYFGPGTRLTVT.

This clone was found a few times. In DNA, the CDR3 is TGTGCCACAAAGGGGGACAGCAACACTGAAGCTTTCTTT. The encoded protein is CATKGDSNTEAFF. The chain recombines TRBV10-3 with TRBJ1-1, with 7 bases matching TRBD1. Per the germline V gene, CDR1 is ENHRY and CDR2 is SYGVKD. The CDR3 is made up of 13 amino acids. V dropped 10 bases and J dropped 2; count of bases not matched to a gene: 7.

The rearrangement uses TRBV4-3 and TRBJ1-4; 10 bases align to TRBD1. CDR3 length equals 14 residues. Germline V gene data show CDR1 as LGHNA and CDR2 as YSLEER. The V segment lost 1 base and the J segment 11 bases; nucleotides outside the gene matches: 4. The CDR3 DNA follows: TGCGCCAGCAGCCAAGGACAGGGGGCCGGGAAACTGTTTTTT. Translation: CASSQGQGAGKLFF.

The chain recombines TRBV28 with TRBJ1-1, with D hard to call. CDR3 length equals 14 residues. V was clipped by 2 bases and J by 0 bases, with 7 bases between them. Germline CDR1 and CDR2: MDHEN and SYDVKM. CDR3 nucleotide sequence: TGTGCCAGCAGTTTAACACGCATGAACACTGAAGCTTTCTTT. This translates into CASSLTRMNTEAFF.

The J gene is TRBJ2-5, the V gene TRBV4-3; D uncertain. Germline V lookup: CDR1 LGHNA, CDR2 YSLEER. This CDR3 comprises 13 residues. Trimming stripped 0 bases from V and 5 bases from J, with 7 bases between. The CDR3 region has the DNA TGCGCCAGCAGCCAAGATTATTCTGAGACCCAGTACTTC. Amino acid sequence: CASSQDYSETQYF.

V gene TRBV12-3 or TRBV12-4 combines with J gene TRBJ2-2; D gene ambiguous. Trimming pared 1 base from V and 6 bases from J, leaving 3 bases between. The CDR3 contains 12 residues. The CDR3 region has the DNA TGTGCCAGCAGTTTAGTAGCCGGGGAGCTGTTTTTT. This translates into CASSLVAGELFF.

This clone showed up just once. This chain links TRBV24-1 with TRBJ1-5; D may be TRBD1 (6 bases). Germline V gives CDR1 KGHDR, CDR2 SFDVKD. V was pared by 6 bases and J by 7 bases, with 18 bases between. The CDR3 runs to 15 residues. DNA for the CDR3: TGTGCCACCAGTTCTTCTCAGGGGTCCAGCCAGCCCCAGCATTTT. Translated, it gives CATSSSQGSSQPQHF.

J is TRBJ1-1 and V is TRBV19, with D tentatively TRBD1 (5 bases). Germline assignment: CDR1 LNHDA and CDR2 SQIVND (reference sequence). The CDR3 consists of 14 residues. V was pared by 3 bases and J by 2 bases, with 10 bases between. CDR3: CASSIGGGNTEAFF. CDR3 nucleotides: TGTGCCAGTAGTATTGGGGGGGGTAACACTGAAGCTTTCTTT.

The chain has TRBV7-3 and TRBJ1-6; D is possibly TRBD1 (6 bases). Trimming cost V 4 bases and J 8 bases, with 18 bases left between them. Germline V gene lookup returns CDR1 SGHTA and CDR2 FQGTGA. The CDR3 consists of 16 residues. The chain's CDR3 is CASSSQGRASDSPLHF. The CDR3 DNA reads as TGTGCCAGCAGCTCACAGGGAAGGGCCTCAGATTCACCCCTCCACTTT. The full variable domain, in which reference TRBV7-3 and TRBJ1-6 provide the parts outside the CDR3, is GAGVSQTPSNKVTEKGKYVELRCDPISGHTALYWYRQSLGQGPEFLIYFQGTGAADDSGLPNDRFFAVRPEGSVSTLKIQRTERGDSAVYLCASSSQGRASDSPLHFGNGTRLTVT.

V usage is TRBV15 and J usage is TRBJ2-7, with a tentative D call TRBD2 (6 bases). V gave up 0 bases and J gave up 0 bases, with 18 bases separating them. Germline V lookup: CDR1 LNHNV, CDR2 YYDKDF (reference sequence). This CDR3 is built from 18 residues. DNA of the CDR3: TGTGCCACCAGCAGAGATTCCCGACTAGAAATCGCCTCCTACGAGCAGTACTTC. Translated: CATSRDSRLEIASYEQYF.

The chain has TRBV12-3 or TRBV12-4 and TRBJ2-5; a possible D gene is TRBD2 (6 bases). This CDR3 is built from 13 residues. V was trimmed by 1 base and J by 7 bases, leaving 10 bases between them. CDR3 DNA sequence: TGTGCCAGCAGTTTAGGGGGGGATGTGACCCAGTACTTC. This sequence encodes CASSLGGDVTQYF.

CDR3 in DNA: TGTGCCAGCAGCCAAGAAGTGGGAGGGTTTAATGAAAAACTGTTTTTT. Its translation: CASSQEVGGFNEKLFF. The chain combines TRBV14 with TRBJ1-4; no firm D call. Germline CDR1 reads SGHDN; CDR2 reads FVKESK. The CDR3 contains 16 residues. Trimming shortened V by 0 bases and J by 4 bases, and 12 bases separated the two germline ends.

This clone showed up just once. The V gene is TRBV7-8, the J gene TRBJ2-7, with D perhaps TRBD1 (6 bases). The germline V gene encodes CDR1 SGHVS and CDR2 FQNEAQ. The CDR3 spans 15 residues. Trimming pared 3 bases from V and 6 bases from J, leaving 18 bases between. Written as DNA, the CDR3 is TGTGCCAGCAGCTTCTGCGGACAGTGGATGTGCGAGCAGTACTTC. This sequence encodes CASSFCGQWMCEQYF.

The chain is built from TRBV15 and TRBJ1-2, with D unclear. Germline V gives CDR1 LNHNV, CDR2 YYDKDF (reference sequence). There are 12 residues in the CDR3. V gave up 5 bases and J gave up 4 bases, with 8 bases separating them. CDR3 residues: CATSSDSYGYTF. CDR3 coding DNA: TGTGCCACCAGCTCTGACTCCTATGGCTACACCTTC.

This clone was observed a few times. V and J are TRBV10-2 and TRBJ1-1; no clear D. The CDR3 loop spans 12 amino acids. The germline V gene encodes CDR1 WSHSY and CDR2 SAAADI. V was pared by 7 bases and J by 6 bases, with 12 bases between. CDR3 nucleotides: TGCGCCAGCACCCTCCGCGGCCCTGAAGCTTTCTTT. Protein sequence: CASTLRGPEAFF.

V and J are TRBV10-3 and TRBJ1-2, with TRBD1 matching 7 bases. Germline trimming cut 5 bases from V and 2 bases from J; bases unmatched to any gene: 8. The CDR3 totals 15 residues. CDR1 is ENHRY and CDR2 is SYGVKD in the germline V gene. Here the CDR3 DNA reads TGTGCCATCAGTCAGGAGGGGGCGCTGAACTATGGCTACACCTTC. Translated, it gives CAISQEGALNYGYTF.

V and J are TRBV28 and TRBJ1-3, with 7 bases lining up with TRBD1. V trimming: 5 bases; J trimming: 2 bases; junction bases outside the gene matches: 9. The CDR3 spans 16 residues. Germline V gene data show CDR1 as MDHEN and CDR2 as SYDVKM. The CDR3 DNA reads as TGTGCCAGCAGTGGATGGGACAGCTTGACTGGAAACACCATATATTTT. This sequence encodes CASSGWDSLTGNTIYF.

This rearrangement joins TRBV10-3 to TRBJ1-5; 8 bases are shared with TRBD1. The CDR3 contains 14 residues. Germline trimming cut 4 bases from V and 7 bases from J; bases unmatched to any gene: 6. Germline V gives CDR1 ENHRY, CDR2 SYGVKD. CDR3 DNA: TGTGCCATCAGTGTGTCAGGGGGCGGACAGCCCCAGCATTTT. Translation: CAISVSGGGQPQHF.

In this sample, this clone turned up a few times. The chain employs TRBV5-1 and TRBJ1-4, with D unclear. The CDR3 is made up of 16 amino acids. The germline CDR1 and CDR2 sequences are SGHRS and YFSETQ. Trimming shortened V by 0 bases and J by 7 bases, and 16 bases separated the two germline ends. In DNA, the CDR3 is TGCGCCAGCAGCTTGGCCGCCGGGGAGGTCGGTGAAAAACTGTTTTTT. Protein: CASSLAAGEVGEKLFF. The complete variable domain, with remaining parts taken from reference TRBV5-1 and TRBJ1-4, reads KAGVTQTPRYLIKTRGQQVTLSCSPISGHRSVSWYQQTPGQGLQFLFEYFSETQRNKGNFPGRFSGRQFSNSRSEMNVSTLELGDSALYLCASSLAAGEVGEKLFFGSGTQLSVL.

A single count supports this clone. The limits of the CDR3 on the DNA are not certain, so only TCRdb's listed CDR3 is given. The gene calls are TRBV13 and TRBJ1-2; the table's D call of TRBD1 was not tested on the DNA. Ends included, the CDR3 has 16 residues. Germline CDR1 is PRHDT and CDR2 is FYEKMQ (reference sequence). CDR3 region: CASSFFGGGTGRPGTF.

This chain connects TRBV4-1 to TRBJ1-5; D is perhaps TRBD1 (6 bases). CDR3 length: 15 residues. The V end was cut by 1 base, the J end by 9 bases, with 16 bases between. Germline V lookup: CDR1 MGHRA, CDR2 YSYEKL. The CDR3 here is CASSQGWGGDLPQHF. CDR3 sequence (DNA): TGCGCCAGCAGCCAAGGTTGGGGGGGCGACTTGCCCCAGCATTTT.

This sequence joins TRBV19 and TRBJ1-5; no firm D call. V lost 3 bases to trimming and J lost 7 bases, with 13 bases between them. Per the germline V gene, CDR1 is LNHDA and CDR2 is SQIVND (reference sequence). The CDR3 has 14 residues. CDR3 DNA: TGTGCCAGTAGTATGGTCGGGGTTGGGCAGCCCCAGCATTTT. It translates to CASSMVGVGQPQHF.

This clone was detected once. The chain recombines TRBV10-1 with TRBJ1-2; D ambiguous. This CDR3 has 14 amino acids. Germline-derived CDR1 and CDR2 are WNHNN and SYGVQD (reference sequence). V lost 7 bases and J lost 12, with 24 bases in between. CDR3 protein: CASIPEDEQDEDTF. CDR3 DNA sequence: TGCGCCAGCATTCCGGAGGACGAGCAAGATGAGGACACCTTC.

V and J are TRBV14 and TRBJ1-3; D is undetermined. V was pared by 3 bases and J by 1 base, with 13 bases between. CDR1 is SGHDN and CDR2 is FVKESK in the germline V gene. The length of the CDR3 is 16 residues. CDR3 sequence: CASSQSAPGSGNTIYF. CDR3 DNA: TGTGCCAGCAGCCAGTCTGCCCCGGGTTCTGGAAACACCATATATTTT.